A selection of T cell receptor beta chains follows, all from one sample in a study of read filtering for tumor transcriptome and immune sequencing. TCRdb used MiXCR to reprocess the reads, holding one entry per CDR3 protein. The sample comprises 8,500 to 9,500 distinct CDR3 sequences, around a sixth of which are singletons, and 25% to 30% rests with the top ten. The sequencing sample was made of a population of CD138-negative cells sorted from bone marrow. The source of these receptors is a donor aged 40 or older with multiple myeloma. Both conserved end residues are part of each CDR3. D genes are given only for firm matches. The size of a clone is reported for some rows only, either as once, few or many, or as a class for expanded clones.

V gene	D gene	J gene	clone size	CDR3 protein	CDR3 DNA
TRBV9	TRBD2	TRBJ2-1	many	CASSVGASGGAVKNEQFF	TGTGCCAGCAGCGTAGGGGCTAGCGGGGGGGCAGTAAAGAATGAGCAGTTCTTC
TRBV4-2	NA	TRBJ1-1	many	CASSQTRGSYEAFF	TGTGCCAGCAGCCAGACCAGGGGAAGCTATGAAGCTTTCTTT
TRBV6-2/TRBV6-3	TRBD2	TRBJ2-3	many	CASSISGGTDTQYF	TGTGCCAGCAGCATTAGCGGGGGGACAGATACGCAGTATTTT
TRBV28	NA	TRBJ1-5	few	CASSLEQFERQPQHF	TGTGCCAGCAGTTTAGAACAGTTCGAGAGGCAGCCCCAGCATTTT
TRBV6-2/TRBV6-3	TRBD1	TRBJ1-1	NA	CASAMSGGITEAFF	TGTGCAAGCGCAATGTCAGGGGGCATAACTGAAGCTTTCTTT
TRBV11-2	TRBD1	TRBJ2-7	many	CASSPGQGFYEQYF	TGTGCCAGCAGCCCCGGACAGGGTTTTTACGAGCAGTACTTC
TRBV5-1	NA	TRBJ2-1	medium-sized	CASSGGRKGSYNEQFF	TGCGCCAGCAGCGGGGGACGGAAAGGCTCCTACAATGAGCAGTTCTTC
TRBV11-2	NA	TRBJ2-5	many	CASSPGGHQETQYF	TGTGCCAGCAGCCCGGGGGGACATCAAGAGACCCAGTACTTC
TRBV3-1	TRBD2	TRBJ2-7	many	CASSPPGLAGVEQYF	TGTGCCAGCAGCCCCCCCGGGCTAGCGGGAGTCGAGCAGTACTTC
TRBV4-2	NA	TRBJ1-5	many	CASSQAVGNQPQHF	TGTGCCAGCAGCCAGGCCGTTGGGAATCAGCCCCAGCATTTT
TRBV11-3	TRBD2	TRBJ2-1	medium-sized	CASSPRGSGGYNEQFF	TGCGCCAGCAGCCCCCGAGGAAGCGGGGGCTACAATGAGCAGTTCTTC
TRBV14	NA	TRBJ2-1	many	CASSQDRSDSYNEQFF	TGTGCCAGCAGCCAAGATCGGAGCGACTCCTACAATGAGCAGTTCTTC
TRBV20-1	TRBD1	TRBJ2-2	medium-sized	CSAPRQGSNTGELFF	TGCAGTGCTCCCAGACAGGGCTCGAACACCGGGGAGCTGTTTTTT
TRBV24-1	NA	TRBJ2-2	many	CATSDLQYAGHGELFF	TGTGCCACCAGTGATTTGCAATACGCGGGACATGGGGAGCTGTTTTTT
TRBV4-1	NA	TRBJ2-1	medium-sized	CASSHWGRNNEQFF	TGCGCCAGCAGCCATTGGGGGAGAAACAATGAGCAGTTCTTC
TRBV19	TRBD2	TRBJ2-3	many	CASRSGRAGDTQYF	TGTGCCAGTAGAAGCGGGAGGGCGGGGGATACGCAGTATTTT
TRBV3-1	NA	TRBJ1-1	many	CASSLKTGKNTEAFF	TGTGCCAGCAGTCTTAAGACAGGAAAGAACACTGAAGCTTTCTTT
TRBV20-1	NA	TRBJ1-2	many	CSASSQIYGYTF	TGCAGTGCTAGTAGTCAGATCTATGGCTACACCTTC
TRBV2	NA	TRBJ2-2	many	CASSEMITGELFF	TGTGCCAGCAGTGAAATGATAACCGGGGAGCTGTTTTTT
TRBV29-1	NA	TRBJ1-2	few	CSVEEVVPEALNYGYTF	TGCAGCGTTGAAGAGGTGGTCCCGGAGGCCCTTAACTATGGCTACACCTTC
TRBV6-1	TRBD2	TRBJ2-1	medium-sized	CASSEGGTSGGLAYNEQFF	TGTGCCAGCAGTGAAGGGGGCACTAGCGGGGGCCTAGCCTACAATGAGCAGTTCTTC
TRBV6-1	TRBD2	TRBJ2-5	NA	CASSGRLGLALQETQYF	TGTGCCAGCAGTGGGCGATTGGGACTAGCCCTCCAAGAGACCCAGTACTTC
TRBV29-1	NA	TRBJ2-5	many	CSVCDPLIETQYF	TGCAGCGTTTGCGACCCGCTAATAGAGACCCAGTACTTC
TRBV9	NA	TRBJ1-1	large	CASSPEGVEAFF	TGTGCCAGCAGCCCCGAAGGGGTGGAAGCTTTCTTT
TRBV20-1	NA	TRBJ2-7	many	CSARDPAGSYEQYF	TGCAGTGCTAGAGATCCGGCTGGCTCCTACGAGCAGTACTTC
TRBV7-8	NA	TRBJ2-1	NA	CASSPREGARYNEQFF	TGTGCCAGCAGCCCACGGGAGGGGGCAAGATACAATGAGCAGTTCTTC
TRBV20-1	NA	TRBJ2-7	medium-sized	CSANFGGYEQYF	TGCAGTGCTAATTTCGGCGGCTACGAGCAGTACTTC
TRBV7-2	NA	TRBJ1-6	medium-sized	CASSQQNSPLHF	TGTGCCAGCAGCCAACAGAATTCACCCCTCCACTTT
TRBV20-1	NA	TRBJ1-5	many	CSAYEDSNQPQHF	TGCAGTGCGTACGAGGATAGCAATCAGCCCCAGCATTTT
TRBV7-9	TRBD1	TRBJ2-7	medium-sized	CASSPRTGIPYEQYF	TGTGCCAGCAGCCCCCGGACAGGGATTCCCTACGAGCAGTACTTC
TRBV7-2	TRBD2	TRBJ2-2	many	CASSPGLAGGRVTGELFF	TGTGCCAGCAGCCCGGGACTAGCGGGAGGGCGGGTCACCGGGGAGCTGTTTTTT
TRBV6-6	NA	TRBJ1-1	medium-sized	CASSYSGRYSAFF	TGTGCCAGCAGTTACTCGGGGCGGTACTCGGCTTTCTTT
TRBV20-1	NA	TRBJ1-1	few	CSAGGNIRGNTEAFF	TGCAGTGCTGGTGGGAACATCCGGGGAAACACTGAAGCTTTCTTT
TRBV7-6	NA	TRBJ2-3	many	CASSLARLNTDTQYF	TGTGCCAGCAGCTTAGCGCGGCTTAACACAGATACGCAGTATTTT
TRBV12-3/TRBV12-4	TRBD2	TRBJ2-3	NA	CAGRYTSGGPTDTQYF	TGTGCCGGCAGGTATACTAGCGGGGGACCGACAGATACGCAGTATTTT
TRBV7-8	NA	TRBJ2-1	many	CASSRGIGNEQFF	TGTGCCAGCAGCCGGGGGATCGGCAATGAGCAGTTCTTC
TRBV6-5	TRBD1	TRBJ1-2	many	CASRRTGRDYGYTF	TGTGCCAGCAGGAGGACAGGGAGAGACTATGGCTACACCTTC
TRBV12-3/TRBV12-4	TRBD2	TRBJ2-5	many	CASSLASGPRETQYF	TGTGCCAGCAGTTTGGCTAGCGGCCCTAGGGAGACCCAGTACTTC
TRBV6-2/TRBV6-3	NA	TRBJ2-5	many	CASSPDRSGLHQETQYF	TGTGCCAGCAGCCCGGACAGGTCGGGACTACACCAAGAGACCCAGTACTTC
TRBV20-1	TRBD2	TRBJ2-7	many	CSASVTSGGRYEQYF	TGCAGTGCTAGCGTTACTAGCGGGGGGAGGTACGAGCAGTACTTC
TRBV11-2	NA	TRBJ1-2	many	CASSNSGRSYGYTF	TGTGCCAGCAGCAATTCTGGACGGAGCTATGGCTACACCTTC